The entry below gives a single TCR beta chain sequence along with its context. Its target is not known. The sample belongs to a study of beta chain features in type 1 diabetes. Study details: Age, gender, cell numbers and subset yield matched between patients and controls. Overall study findings and caveats: In comparison with healthy donors, patients had naive, central memory and Treg TCRB repertoires that appeared more similar.

The CDR3 runs 15 residues. Germline V gives CDR1 SGHTA, CDR2 FQGNSA. With 5 bases clipped from V and 7 bases from J, the junction kept 10 bases outside the gene matches. cDNA synthesis used the whole RNA isolate, giving expressed TCRB sequences. Some clones are missing from TCRdb's copy, which holds only in-frame ones; the method was immunoSEQ multiplex PCR. The sample includes a few hundred thousand clones, 30% of them seen just once. This sequence originates from a man aged 18 to 29 in good health. The sequencing input was naive CD4+ T cells from blood. The chain links TRBV7-2 to TRBJ2-7; 11 bases align to TRBD2. CDR3 nucleotides: TGTGCCAGCAGCCCTGGACTAGCGGGTACTGGGGAGCAGTACTTC. The encoded protein is CASSPGLAGTGEQYF.